This TCR beta chain derives from a study of blood T cell repertoires in COVID-19. Background on the study: T cells, B-cell-depleted T cells, or PBMCs supplied cDNA or gDNA.

V lost 6 bases, J lost 4 bases, and 22 bases lay in between. The CDR3 is 17 amino acids. Germline values: CDR1 MNHNS, CDR2 SASEGT. TCRdb's table, derived via immunoSEQ multiplex PCR, lists solely in-frame clones and lacks some. Of around 290,000 clones in the sample, about nine tenths were seen once. This sequence originates from a woman between 40 and 50 years old who had recovered from COVID-19. Sequenced: PBMCs or T cells enriched from blood (not recorded which). V is TRBV6-1 and J is TRBJ1-3; weak D call: TRBD1 (5 bases). The CDR3 spells CASRESGVSGSGNTIYF. In nucleotides, the CDR3 is TGTGCCAGCAGGGAATCTGGTGTCTCAGGGTCCGGAAACACCATATATTTT.